This entry concerns a single T cell receptor (beta chain). This sample is part of a study of T cell changes during pregnancy in multiple sclerosis. CDR3 length: 14 amino acids. CDR1 is SGHNT and CDR2 is YYREEE in the germline V gene (reference sequence). The J segment lost 4 bases and the V segment lost 4 bases, leaving 7 bases of the junction unmatched. Clones were sequenced by immunoSEQ multiplex PCR, and TCRdb holds only the in-frame ones, with some missing. Among 43,000 or so clones listed, 85% to 95% were seen once. The specimen comprised peripheral blood, sampled in the third trimester of pregnancy. J is TRBJ1-1 and V is TRBV5-4; 7 nucleotides line up with TRBD1. This TCR was recovered from a female donor with multiple sclerosis, enrolled in a pregnancy study. The chain's CDR3 is CASSRATGTTEAFF. As DNA, the CDR3 is TGTGCCAGCAGCAGGGCGACAGGGACCACTGAAGCTTTCTTT.